This T cell receptor (beta chain) was recorded in a study of response to subunit inactivated influenza vaccine listed by TCRdb under 2018. For context, the study as a whole: The study used deep quantitative T cell receptor repertoire profiling to track responses to a trivalent subunit inactivated influenza vaccine. The full study reports these points: It was suggested by the authors that each seasonal influenza vaccination may recruit only a limited number of new T cells.

The library was obtained by RT-PCR. TCRdb lists the instrument as Illumina HiSeq 2500. The public reads were reanalyzed by TCRdb: fastp trimming at Q25, MiXCR alignment, in-frame beta chains only. When rows share a CDR3 protein, they turn into one entry using the most common DNA and genes. Across this sample there are hundreds of thousands of distinct CDR3 sequences, with less than 20% seen only once. The ten largest clonotypes hold 11% of the sample. Counted from cysteine to phenylalanine, this CDR3 has 15 amino acids. Just the 45-base CDR3 DNA is kept, in frame starting at base 1. Cut back by 0 bases and 2 bases, the V and J ends lie 8 bases apart. CDR1 and CDR2 (SGHAT, FQNNGV) derive from the germline V gene. In regard to this clonotype: What antigen it recognizes has not been identified. Within one base of it there is no much larger clone, and no base qualities were kept.

Here the sequenced sample was PBMCs from blood, taken roughly 12 days after vaccination. The chain links TRBV11-2 with TRBJ2-1; a confident D gene designation cannot be given. The TCR originated in a man aged 45-60 years who received an inactivated influenza vaccine. Donor details come from another sample of the same person, matched by shared clones. Read as DNA, the sequence is TGTGCCAGCAGCTTAGAGGGCGCTGCCTACAATGAGCAGTTCTTC. Translation gives CASSLEGAAYNEQFF.